Detailed here is one TCR beta chain. This specimen belongs to a study of control samples from healthy donors and cancer patients. V was shortened by 4 bases and J by 6 bases, with 16 bases between the two germline ends. CDR3 length: 14 amino acids. Germline-derived CDR1 and CDR2 are PRHDT and FYEKMQ (reference sequence). The protocol was immunoSEQ multiplex PCR, while the TCRdb copy is restricted to in-frame clones and leaves out a portion. The sample carries 85,000 to 95,000 clones, about nine tenths recorded once. The specimen was blood. V gene TRBV13 combines with J gene TRBJ2-7; possibly TRBD1 or TRBD2 for D (6 bases each). This TCR was recovered from a woman in her 70s in good health. The CDR3 region is CASSSAGTSAEQYF. CDR3 in DNA: TGTGCCAGCAGCTCCGCGGGGACATCAGCCGAGCAGTACTTC.